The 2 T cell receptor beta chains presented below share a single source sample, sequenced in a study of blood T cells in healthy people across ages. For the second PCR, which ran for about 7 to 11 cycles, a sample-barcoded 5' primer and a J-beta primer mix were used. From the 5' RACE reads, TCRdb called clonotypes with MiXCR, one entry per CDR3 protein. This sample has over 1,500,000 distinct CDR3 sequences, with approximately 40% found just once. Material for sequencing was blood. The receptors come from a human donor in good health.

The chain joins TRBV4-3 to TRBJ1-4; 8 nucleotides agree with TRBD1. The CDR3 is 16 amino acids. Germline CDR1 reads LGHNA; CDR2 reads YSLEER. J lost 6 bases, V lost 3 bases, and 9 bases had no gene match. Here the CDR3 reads CASSQATYRGYEKLFF. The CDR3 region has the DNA TGCGCCAGCAGCCAGGCTACCTACAGGGGGTATGAAAAACTGTTTTTT.

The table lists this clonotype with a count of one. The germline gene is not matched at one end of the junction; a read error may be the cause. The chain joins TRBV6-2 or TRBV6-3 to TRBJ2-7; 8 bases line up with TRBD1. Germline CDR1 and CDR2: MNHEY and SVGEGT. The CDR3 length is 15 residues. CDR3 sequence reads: CASSYRDRRFYQQYF. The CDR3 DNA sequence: TGTGCCAGCAGTTACCGGGACAGGAGGTTCTACCAGCAGTACTTC.